These T cell receptor beta chains were read from a single sample in a study of cytomegalovirus exposure and HLA in healthy donors. Here immunoSEQ multiplex PCR was the method, and the copy in TCRdb shows in-frame clones only, minus some. This table has 150,000 to 200,000 clones, roughly 83% appearing once. Sequencing input: PBMCs. These receptors came from a woman aged 45 to 65 in good health and CMV-seronegative. Each CDR3 is given with its conserved first and last residue. The order of the fields is CDR3 DNA, CDR3 protein, V gene, J gene, D gene, clone size. A D gene is named only where the DNA matches it firmly. Not every row has a clone size; where given, it reads once, few, many or a size class.

TGTGCCAGCAGCTTGGTAACTAGCGGGAGGGGCGAGCAGTACTTC	CASSLVTSGRGEQYF	TRBV5-4	TRBJ2-7	TRBD2	-
TGTGCCAGCAGCTTAGGAGGACAGGGGCTTGGCGCCAAAAACATTCAGTACTTC	CASSLGGQGLGAKNIQYF	TRBV7-2	TRBJ2-4	TRBD1	-
TGTGCCAGTAGTATAGGCCACAGGGGGATCACCTACGAGCAGTACTTC	CASSIGHRGITYEQYF	TRBV19	TRBJ2-7	TRBD1	once
TGTGCCAGCAGCAGCGGGACAGGGGTTGAAAAACTGTTTTTT	CASSSGTGVEKLFF	TRBV6-4	TRBJ1-4	TRBD1	few
TGCGGGGGACTTAAGGTGGAGACCCAGTACTTC	CGGLKVETQYF	TRBV20-1	TRBJ2-5	-	-
TGTGCCAGCAGTGAGGGGGATGGCAATCAGCCCCAGCATTTT	CASSEGDGNQPQHF	TRBV6-6	TRBJ1-5	-	-
TGTGCCAGTAGGACTAGCGGGAACTCCGGGGAGCTGTTTTTT	CASRTSGNSGELFF	TRBV7-6	TRBJ2-2	TRBD2	-
TGCGCCAGCAGCCAGAGACAATTTCGACCCGGGGAGCTGTTTTTT	CASSQRQFRPGELFF	TRBV5-1	TRBJ2-2	-	few
TGTGCCAGCAGTTACTACGGGACAGGGGGTGAAGCTTTCTTT	CASSYYGTGGEAFF	TRBV6-5	TRBJ1-1	TRBD1	-
TGTGCCAGCAGCTTAGCGCTCAGGGCGGGAGGGCTAACAGATACGCAGTATTTT	CASSLALRAGGLTDTQYF	TRBV7-2	TRBJ2-3	TRBD2	-
TGTGCCAGCAGCTGGACAGGTCCCTATGGCTACACCTTC	CASSWTGPYGYTF	TRBV7-9	TRBJ1-2	TRBD1	-
TGTGCCAGCAGCTTAATAACGGCCGGGGGGGCGCGAAATGAGCAGTTCTTC	CASSLITAGGARNEQFF	TRBV7-3	TRBJ2-1	TRBD2	-
TGTGCCAGCAGTGACTCCATCCACACCGGGGAGCTGTTTTTT	CASSDSIHTGELFF	TRBV6-4	TRBJ2-2	-	-
TGTGCCAGCAGCCAAGATCAGACTAGACGACCCCCCGGGGAGCTGTTTTTT	CASSQDQTRRPPGELFF	TRBV4-2	TRBJ2-2	-	-
TGTGCCAGCAGCCCGGTGGGGAGACCTGGGGCCAACGTCCTGACTTTC	CASSPVGRPGANVLTF	TRBV7-2	TRBJ2-6	-	-
TGCGCCAGCAGCCCCTCCAGCGGGGGGGCAAATGAGCAGTTCTTC	CASSPSSGGANEQFF	TRBV4-3	TRBJ2-1	TRBD2	-
TGCAGCGTTGAAGCCGTCTCAGCGGAAGAGACCCAGTACTTC	CSVEAVSAEETQYF	TRBV29-1	TRBJ2-5	-	few
TGTGCCAGTAGTGCGTCACCCAGGGGGCTGGCCAAAAACATTCAGTACTTC	CASSASPRGLAKNIQYF	TRBV19	TRBJ2-4	TRBD1	-
TGTGCCAGCAGCTACTCAATGAACACTGAAGCTTTCTTT	CASSYSMNTEAFF	TRBV11-2	TRBJ1-1	-	once
TGTGCCAGCAGCCAAGGCAGGGGGCTATACGAGCAGTACTTC	CASSQGRGLYEQYF	TRBV14	TRBJ2-7	TRBD1	-
TGTGCCAGCAGTGAAGGGATCCTCCAGGGGCGGAACACTGAAGCTTTCTTT	CASSEGILQGRNTEAFF	TRBV6-1	TRBJ1-1	-	-
TGTGCCAGTAAAGACAGCCCATATAGCAATCAGCCCCAGCATTTT	CASKDSPYSNQPQHF	TRBV19	TRBJ1-5	-	-
TGTGCCAGCAGGGCCCAGGGGGCAGGTCAGCCCCAGCATTTT	CASRAQGAGQPQHF	TRBV27	TRBJ1-5	TRBD1	-
TGTGCCAGTAGTATGGATCGAGGGACTAGCGGACGGAAGTCCTACAATGAGCAGTTCTTC	CASSMDRGTSGRKSYNEQFF	TRBV19	TRBJ2-1	TRBD2	-
TGTGCCAGCAAAGAACTAGCGGGGGCCCCGGCCGGGGAGCTGTTTTTT	CASKELAGAPAGELFF	TRBV2	TRBJ2-2	TRBD2	-
TGTGCCAGCAGTGAAGCGAACTACCTTAGCACAGATACGCAGTATTTT	CASSEANYLSTDTQYF	TRBV6-1	TRBJ2-3	-	-
TGTGCCAGCAGTTTGGGGCCAAAAGGGGGCTACACCTTC	CASSLGPKGGYTF	TRBV28	TRBJ1-2	-	-
TGTGCCAGCAGTAGACTTAGGGGGAACACTGAAGCTTTCTTT	CASSRLRGNTEAFF	TRBV6-5	TRBJ1-1	-	-
TGTGCCAGCACCTCCCGGACAGGGGGCTCCTACGAGCAGTACTTC	CASTSRTGGSYEQYF	TRBV6-1	TRBJ2-7	TRBD1	-
TGTGCCAGTAGCCAACCTCGGGAGTCCGGCTACACCTTC	CASSQPRESGYTF	TRBV19	TRBJ1-2	-	few
TGCGCCAGCAGCTTGGGCAGCTACAATGAGCAGTTCTTC	CASSLGSYNEQFF	TRBV5-1	TRBJ2-1	-	-
TGTGCCAGTAGTCTCCTTAGCGGGGCAAATCCCTACGAGCAGTACTTC	CASSLLSGANPYEQYF	TRBV19	TRBJ2-7	TRBD2	-
TGTGCCACCAGCAGGGAGGACAGGGTATATTCACCCCTCCACTTT	CATSREDRVYSPLHF	TRBV15	TRBJ1-6	TRBD1	few
TGTGCCAGTAGTATACTGGCAGGGGGCATAGGGAACACTGAAGCTTTCTTT	CASSILAGGIGNTEAFF	TRBV19	TRBJ1-1	TRBD1	-
TGTGCCAGCAGCTCTTTTGGGACAGGGGCTAACAATCAGCCCCAGCATTTT	CASSSFGTGANNQPQHF	TRBV7-6	TRBJ1-5	TRBD1	-
TGTGCCAGTAGTCTCCGACAGGGAACACTGAACACTGAAGCTTTCTTT	CASSLRQGTLNTEAFF	TRBV19	TRBJ1-1	TRBD1	-
TGTGCCAGCATCGGGGACGGGAGGGGACAGTTCTTC	CASIGDGRGQFF	TRBV28	TRBJ2-1	TRBD2	-
TGTGCCAGCAGCCACGGGGGAAGCACAGATACGCAGTATTTT	CASSHGGSTDTQYF	TRBV11-3	TRBJ2-3	-	-
TGTGCCAGCAGCTTAGGGGGACAGGGAACCTACAATGAGCAGTTCTTC	CASSLGGQGTYNEQFF	TRBV7-2	TRBJ2-1	TRBD1	-
TGTGCCAGCAGCTTGGCCGTGTTGGCGGGAGACTCCCACGAGCAGTACTTC	CASSLAVLAGDSHEQYF	TRBV5-4	TRBJ2-7	TRBD2	once
TGTGCCTGGGAAACAGGGGCCCAGCCCCAGCATTTT	CAWETGAQPQHF	TRBV30	TRBJ1-5	TRBD1	-
TGTGCCAGCAGTTATGGGACAGGCAATCAGCCCCAGCATTTT	CASSYGTGNQPQHF	TRBV6-5	TRBJ1-5	TRBD1	-
TGTGCCAGCAGTTTGAAGACTAGCGGGAATATGTTTTCCTACGAGCAGTACTTC	CASSLKTSGNMFSYEQYF	TRBV27	TRBJ2-7	TRBD2	-
TGTGCCAGTAGTATTGCCGGACAGGGGGTGGCAACTAATGAAAAACTGTTTTTT	CASSIAGQGVATNEKLFF	TRBV19	TRBJ1-4	TRBD1	-
TGTGCCAGCAAGGGAGGGGCGAACACTGAAGCTTTCTTT	CASKGGANTEAFF	TRBV6-1	TRBJ1-1	-	few
TGTGCCATTCGGGGGAGGTCGATGGATACCTACGAGCAGTACTTC	CAIRGRSMDTYEQYF	TRBV28	TRBJ2-7	-	-
TGTGCCAGCAGTTCCGCATGGAGGGCCCCAAATGAGCAGTTCTTC	CASSSAWRAPNEQFF	TRBV27	TRBJ2-1	-	-
TGTGCCAGTAGTTCATCCGGGACAGGACGTAATGAAAAACTGTTTTTT	CASSSSGTGRNEKLFF	TRBV19	TRBJ1-4	TRBD1	-
TGTGCCAGCAGCTTAAATAATGGCTACACCTTC	CASSLNNGYTF	TRBV5-6	TRBJ1-2	-	-
TGTGCCAGCAGCACCGACAGGGCGTCCTACAATGAGCAGTTCTTC	CASSTDRASYNEQFF	TRBV21-1	TRBJ2-1	-	once
TGTGCCAGCAGCTCAAATGTAGCGGGCCCCTACGAGCAGTACTTC	CASSSNVAGPYEQYF	TRBV11-1	TRBJ2-7	TRBD2	-
TGTGCCAGCAGTTTATTCGGGACTAGCAGTTACGAGCAGTACTTC	CASSLFGTSSYEQYF	TRBV28	TRBJ2-7	TRBD2	-